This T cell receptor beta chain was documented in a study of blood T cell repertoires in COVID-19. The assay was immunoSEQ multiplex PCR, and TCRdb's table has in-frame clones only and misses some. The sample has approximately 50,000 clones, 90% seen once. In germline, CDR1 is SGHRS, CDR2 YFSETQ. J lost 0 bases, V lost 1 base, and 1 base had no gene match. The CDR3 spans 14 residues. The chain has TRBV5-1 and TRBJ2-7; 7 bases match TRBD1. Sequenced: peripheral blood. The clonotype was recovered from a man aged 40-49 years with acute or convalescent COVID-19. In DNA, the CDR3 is TGCGCCAGCAGCTTGACAGGGGCCTCCTACGAGCAGTACTTC. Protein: CASSLTGASYEQYF.